These 8 T cell receptor beta chains share one sample of origin, sequenced in a study of blood T cells in healthy people across ages. Then a second PCR, running roughly 7 to 11 cycles, was carried out with a sample-barcoded 5' primer and a J-beta primer mix. TCRdb fed the 5' RACE reads into MiXCR, producing one record per CDR3 protein. The repertoire holds about 840,000 distinct CDR3 sequences, roughly 28% seen once, with around 9.6% in the top ten. In addition, the sample was reused for a study of T cells of mothers and their children.

The sequenced sample consisted of blood. These receptors all stem from a woman aged 40-49 years in good health.

This clonotype was counted many times. V is TRBV29-1 and J is TRBJ2-7; TRBD1 is a possible D gene (5 bases). With 3 bases removed from V and 6 bases from J, the gap between germline ends came to 15 bases. The CDR3 runs 13 residues. The germline V gene encodes CDR1 SQVTM and CDR2 ANQGSEA. The CDR3 reads CSVEFTVRGEQYF. Here the CDR3 DNA reads TGCAGCGTTGAGTTTACGGTTAGGGGCGAGCAGTACTTC.

This clonotype was seen only a few times. CDR3 coding DNA: TGTGCCAGCAGCGACAGGGCCTCTTCACCCCTCCACTTT. Its protein is CASSDRASSPLHF. The genes are TRBV3-1 and TRBJ1-6; TRBD1 aligns across 7 bases. V was clipped by 5 bases and J by 9 bases; unmatched bases: 4. The CDR3 contains 13 residues. Looked up from germline, CDR1 is LGHDT and CDR2 is YNNKEL (reference sequence).

Ten or more counts support this clonotype. The gene calls are TRBV20-1 and TRBJ2-7; TRBD1 or TRBD2 may be the D gene (5 bases each). Between the trimmed V and J ends, which lost 5 bases and 2 bases, there was a span of 10 bases. The CDR3 consists of 12 residues. CDR1 is DFQATT and CDR2 is SNEGSKA in the germline V gene (reference sequence). CDR3 sequence (DNA): TGCAGTGCTGGGACCCAGACCTACGAGCAGTACTTC. This translates into CSAGTQTYEQYF.

In this sample, this clonotype turned up once. V gene TRBV7-2 combines with J gene TRBJ2-4; D uncertain. The CDR3 contains 12 residues. V dropped 5 bases and J dropped 3 bases, with 5 bases sitting between them. Looked up from germline, CDR1 is SGHTA and CDR2 is FQGNSA. CDR3 protein: CASSRFKNIQYF. The CDR3 DNA reads as TGTGCCAGCAGCCGGTTCAAAAACATTCAGTACTTC.

This clonotype came up many times. The chain uses TRBV5-1 and TRBJ2-5; perhaps TRBD1 as D (5 bases). The V gene's germline CDR1 is SGHRS and CDR2 YFSETQ. Trimming removed 0 bases at V and 2 bases at J, with 11 bases between. The CDR3 is 15 residues long. The CDR3 region has the DNA TGCGCCAGCAGCTTGGTGGGGCAGACTCAAGAGACCCAGTACTTC. Protein product: CASSLVGQTQETQYF.

In its sample, this clonotype was seen a few times. V gene TRBV20-1 combines with J gene TRBJ2-2, with D possibly matching TRBD2 (6 bases). CDR1 DFQATT and CDR2 SNEGSKA come from the germline V gene (reference sequence). The CDR3 loop spans 15 amino acids. V gave up 6 bases and J gave up 4 bases, with 18 bases separating them. The CDR3 loop reads CSAARRGTPTGELFF. The CDR3 DNA is TGCAGTGCCGCGCGCCGGGGGACCCCCACCGGGGAGCTGTTTTTT.

The genes are TRBV7-8 and TRBJ2-7; 8 bases match TRBD1. The CDR3 contains 13 residues. The V gene end was trimmed by 5 bases and the J gene end by 5 bases; junction bases not matched to a gene: 5. Germline lookup yields CDR1 SGHVS and CDR2 FQNEAQ. In DNA, the CDR3 is TGTGCCAGCAGCACGCGGACAGGGAACGAGCAGTACTTC. It encodes CASSTRTGNEQYF.

The CDR3 sequence: CASSQGTFAGYTF. In nucleotides, the CDR3 is TGTGCCAGCAGCCAAGGTACTTTCGCTGGCTACACCTTC. This chain uses TRBV14 with TRBJ1-2, with unresolved D. Trimming removed 1 base at V and 7 bases at J, with 10 bases between. The germline gives CDR1 SGHDN, CDR2 FVKESK. This CDR3 region has 13 residues.